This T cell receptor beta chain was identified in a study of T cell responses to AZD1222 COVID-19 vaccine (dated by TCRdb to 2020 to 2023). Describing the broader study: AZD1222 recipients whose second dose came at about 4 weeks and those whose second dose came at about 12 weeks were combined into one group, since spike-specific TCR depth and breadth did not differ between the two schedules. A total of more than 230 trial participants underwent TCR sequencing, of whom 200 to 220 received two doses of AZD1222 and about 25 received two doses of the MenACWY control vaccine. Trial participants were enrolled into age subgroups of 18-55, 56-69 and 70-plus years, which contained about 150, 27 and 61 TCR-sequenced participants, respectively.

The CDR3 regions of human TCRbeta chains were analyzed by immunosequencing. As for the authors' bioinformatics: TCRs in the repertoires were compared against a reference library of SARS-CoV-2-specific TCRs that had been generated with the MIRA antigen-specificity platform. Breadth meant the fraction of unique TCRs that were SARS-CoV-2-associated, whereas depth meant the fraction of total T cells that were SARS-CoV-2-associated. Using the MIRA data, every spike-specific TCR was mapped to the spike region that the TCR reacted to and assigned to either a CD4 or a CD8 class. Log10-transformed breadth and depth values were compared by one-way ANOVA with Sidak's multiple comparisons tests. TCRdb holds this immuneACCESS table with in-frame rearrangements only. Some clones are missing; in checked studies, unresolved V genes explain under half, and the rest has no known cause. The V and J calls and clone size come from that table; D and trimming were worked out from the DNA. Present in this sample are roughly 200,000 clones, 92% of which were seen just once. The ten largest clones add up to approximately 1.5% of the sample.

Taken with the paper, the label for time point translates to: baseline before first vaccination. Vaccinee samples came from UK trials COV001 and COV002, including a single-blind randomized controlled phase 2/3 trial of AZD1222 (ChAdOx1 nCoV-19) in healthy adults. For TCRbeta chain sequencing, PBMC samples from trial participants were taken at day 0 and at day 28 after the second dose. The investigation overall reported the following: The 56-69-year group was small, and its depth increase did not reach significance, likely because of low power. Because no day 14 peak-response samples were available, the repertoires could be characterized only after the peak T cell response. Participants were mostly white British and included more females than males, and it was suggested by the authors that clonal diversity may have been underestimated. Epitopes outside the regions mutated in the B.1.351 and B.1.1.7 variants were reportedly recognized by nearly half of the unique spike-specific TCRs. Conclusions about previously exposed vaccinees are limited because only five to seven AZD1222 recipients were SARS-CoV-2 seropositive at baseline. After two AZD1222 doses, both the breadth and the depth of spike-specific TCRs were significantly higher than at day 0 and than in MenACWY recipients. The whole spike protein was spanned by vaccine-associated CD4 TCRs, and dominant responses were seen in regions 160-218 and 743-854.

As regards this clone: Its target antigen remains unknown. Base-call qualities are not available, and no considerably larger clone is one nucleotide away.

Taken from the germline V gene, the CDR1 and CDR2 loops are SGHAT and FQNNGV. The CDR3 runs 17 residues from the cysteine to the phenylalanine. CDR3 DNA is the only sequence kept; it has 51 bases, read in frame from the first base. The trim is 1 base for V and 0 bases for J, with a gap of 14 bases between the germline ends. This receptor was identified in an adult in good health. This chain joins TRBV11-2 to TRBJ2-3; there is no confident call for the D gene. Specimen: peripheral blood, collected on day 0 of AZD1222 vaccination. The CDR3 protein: CASSLVIGTTSTDTQYF. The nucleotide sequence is TGTGCCAGCAGCTTAGTGATAGGAACCACTAGCACAGATACGCAGTATTTT.